These T cell receptor beta chains were read from a single sample in a study of radiation and T cells in renal cell carcinoma. Sequenced by immunoSEQ multiplex PCR; TCRdb stores in-frame clones only, minus some. The sample lists under 7,000 clones; more than 60% were seen once. This specimen was tumor tissue, taken from a patient whose treatment was nephrectomy without radiotherapy. The source is a human donor with renal cell carcinoma. CDR3s include the opening cysteine and the closing phenylalanine or tryptophan. The D gene is left open where the match is weak. The size of a clone is reported for some rows only, either as once, few or many, or as a class for expanded clones.

>TRBD1|TRBV7-9|TRBJ1-1|few
CASSLGGQGRNTEAFF
TGTGCCAGCAGCTTAGGGGGACAGGGGCGAAACACTGAAGCTTTCTTT
>.|TRBV28|TRBJ2-1|.
CASSLLFFRSPHHEQFF
TGTGCCAGCAGTTTATTATTTTTTCGGAGTCCACACCATGAGCAGTTCTTC
>.|TRBV6-6|TRBJ2-2|.
CATNPNTGELFF
TGTGCCACCAATCCGAACACCGGGGAGCTGTTTTTT
>TRBD1|TRBV28|TRBJ1-2|few
CASSLHTGQPGGYTF
TGTGCCAGCAGTTTACATACGGGACAGCCGGGGGGCTACACCTTC
>.|TRBV7-9|TRBJ2-1|.
CASSFGEQFF
TGTGCCAGCAGCTTCGGGGAGCAGTTCTTC
>TRBD1|TRBV2|TRBJ2-6|.
CASSKVGQGAGANVLTF
TGTGCCAGCAGTAAAGTGGGACAGGGGGCTGGGGCCAACGTCCTGACTTTC
>.|TRBV6-1|TRBJ2-7|.
CASRKAGTSSYEQYF
TGTGCCAGCAGAAAAGCCGGGACATCCTCCTACGAGCAGTACTTC
>.|TRBV10-3|TRBJ2-5|once
CAIMQGVGETQYF
TGTGCCATCATGCAAGGGGTTGGAGAGACCCAGTACTTC
>TRBD2|TRBV9|TRBJ2-3|.
CASCEREGRDTQYF
TGTGCCAGCTGTGAGCGGGAGGGCAGGGATACGCAGTATTTT
>.|TRBV7-2|TRBJ2-1|.
CASHSSDGRVYNEQFF
TGTGCCAGCCACTCCTCGGACGGAAGAGTGTACAATGAGCAGTTCTTC
>.|TRBV5-1|TRBJ1-1|.
CASSSQNTEAFF
TGCGCCAGCAGCTCTCAAAACACTGAAGCTTTCTTT
>.|TRBV28|TRBJ2-5|.
CASTGLRDEETQYF
TGTGCCAGCACCGGGCTGCGGGACGAGGAGACCCAGTACTTC
>TRBD1|TRBV2|TRBJ2-5|.
CASIGQVQETQYF
TGTGCCAGCATCGGACAGGTACAAGAGACCCAGTACTTC
>.|TRBV7-2|TRBJ2-2|.
CASSFGGGSGELFF
TGTGCCAGCAGCTTCGGAGGGGGCTCCGGGGAGCTGTTTTTT
>TRBD1|TRBV29-1|TRBJ2-7|.
CSVYRQGGYEQYF
TGCAGCGTCTACCGACAGGGGGGCTACGAGCAGTACTTC
>.|TRBV9|TRBJ2-7|.
CASSVEGGYYEQYF
TGTGCCAGCAGCGTAGAAGGGGGATACTACGAGCAGTACTTC
>TRBD1|TRBV28|TRBJ2-7|.
CASNLQGASSYEQYF
TGTGCCAGCAACCTCCAGGGGGCGAGCTCCTACGAGCAGTACTTC
>TRBD1|TRBV2|TRBJ1-5|.
CASRTQGGGNQPQHF
TGTGCCAGCAGGACTCAAGGGGGCGGGAATCAGCCCCAGCATTTT
>TRBD2|TRBV7-8|TRBJ2-3|.
CASTWTSGSPDTQYF
TGTGCCAGCACCTGGACTAGCGGGAGTCCAGATACGCAGTATTTT
>.|TRBV4-3|TRBJ1-5|.
CASSQEEDQPQHF
TGCGCCAGCAGCCAAGAAGAGGATCAGCCCCAGCATTTT
>TRBD1|TRBV28|TRBJ1-6|.
CATEGQGARYSPLHF
TGTGCCACCGAGGGACAGGGGGCAAGGTATTCACCCCTCCACTTT
>.|TRBV7-3|TRBJ1-1|.
CASSLTPWGQAFF
TGTGCCAGCAGCTTAACCCCTTGGGGACAAGCTTTCTTT
>.|TRBV10-3|TRBJ2-7|.
CAISGRLGYEQYF
TGTGCCATCAGTGGACGACTCGGGTACGAGCAGTACTTC
>TRBD2|TRBV6-1|TRBJ2-5|.
CAGSVAGVQETQYF
TGTGCCGGAAGCGTAGCGGGGGTCCAAGAGACCCAGTACTTC
>TRBD1|TRBV6-5|TRBJ2-7|.
CASSSGQGVYEQYF
TGTGCCAGCAGCTCAGGACAGGGTGTCTACGAGCAGTACTTC
>TRBD1|TRBV7-2|TRBJ1-5|once
CASSATGNQPQHF
TGTGCCAGCAGCGCGACAGGGAATCAGCCCCAGCATTTT
>TRBD2|TRBV5-1|TRBJ2-1|.
CASSWGGVVDNEQFF
TGCGCCAGCAGCTGGGGGGGAGTAGTCGACAATGAGCAGTTCTTC
>TRBD1|TRBV4-1|TRBJ2-7|few
CASIRDRGRWYYEQYF
TGCGCCAGCATCCGGGACAGGGGGCGCTGGTATTACGAGCAGTACTTC
>TRBD2|TRBV28|TRBJ2-1|few
CASSRSGSRHEQFF
TGTGCCAGCAGCCGTAGCGGGAGTAGGCATGAGCAGTTCTTC
>.|TRBV5-6|TRBJ2-3|once
CASSFKGKDTQYF
TGTGCCAGCAGCTTCAAGGGGAAAGATACGCAGTATTTT
>TRBD1|TRBV28|TRBJ1-4|.
CASSSPHRDSLRRTNEKLFF
TGTGCCAGCAGTTCACCACATCGGGACAGCCTCCGGAGAACTAATGAAAAACTGTTTTTT
>TRBD2|TRBV19|TRBJ2-1|.
CASSIGAAGVGTEQFF
TGTGCCAGTAGTATTGGAGCAGCGGGAGTAGGGACTGAGCAGTTCTTC
>.|TRBV6-4|TRBJ2-1|.
CASSDPLRCREQFF
TGTGCCAGCAGTGACCCCTTGCGATGTCGTGAGCAGTTCTTC
>.|TRBV7-8|TRBJ2-1|.
CASSGSRQGNLNEQFF
TGTGCCAGCAGCGGTAGCAGGCAGGGCAATTTGAATGAGCAGTTCTTC
>.|TRBV12-5|TRBJ2-1|few
CASGRDLYNEQFF
TGTGCTAGTGGTCGGGACCTATACAATGAGCAGTTCTTC
>.|TRBV19|TRBJ1-2|.
CASSITLSGLSGRDYGYTF
TGTGCCAGTAGTATAACACTCTCGGGACTCTCGGGAAGGGACTATGGCTACACCTTC
>TRBD2|TRBV27|TRBJ2-3|.
CASSRDYGDTQYF
TGTGCCAGCAGTCGGGACTACGGAGATACGCAGTATTTT
>.|TRBV28|TRBJ1-4|.
CASSGSGATNEKLFF
TGTGCCAGCAGCGGCTCAGGGGCAACTAATGAAAAACTGTTTTTT
>TRBD2|TRBV27|TRBJ2-7|.
CASRPTSGLGEQYF
TGTGCCAGCAGACCGACTAGCGGACTCGGCGAGCAGTACTTC
>.|TRBV19|TRBJ2-7|.
CASSHTSSSSYEQYF
TGTGCCAGTAGCCATACTAGTTCGAGCTCCTACGAGCAGTACTTC
>.|TRBV29-1|TRBJ1-3|.
CSVMPGSGNTIYF
TGCAGCGTAATGCCGGGATCTGGAAACACCATATATTTT
>.|TRBV28|TRBJ1-2|.
CASSIPGNDYGYTF
TGTGCCAGCAGTATCCCAGGGAACGACTATGGCTACACCTTC
>.|TRBV28|TRBJ2-3|few
CASSPSVGPETDTQYF
TGTGCCAGCAGTCCCTCGGTGGGTCCGGAGACAGATACGCAGTATTTT
>.|TRBV5-1|TRBJ1-3|few
CASSFGGSSGNTIYF
TGCGCCAGCAGCTTTGGCGGATCTTCTGGAAACACCATATATTTT
>TRBD1|TRBV5-4|TRBJ2-1|.
CASSRTGPYNEQFF
TGTGCCAGCAGCCGGACAGGACCCTACAATGAGCAGTTCTTC
>TRBD1|TRBV6-1|TRBJ1-2|.
CASSPGQGHGYTF
TGTGCCAGCAGTCCGGGACAGGGACATGGCTACACCTTC
>.|TRBV11-3|TRBJ1-1|.
CASSLMPGARAFF
TGTGCCAGCAGCTTAATGCCAGGGGCGCGGGCTTTCTTT
>TRBD1|TRBV6-1|TRBJ2-7|medium-sized
CASSEAGPGQGPPYEQYF
TGTGCCAGCAGTGAAGCGGGACCCGGACAGGGCCCTCCCTACGAGCAGTACTTC
>.|TRBV7-8|TRBJ2-7|.
CASSYLISGGAYEQYF
TGTGCCAGCAGTTACCTAATCAGCGGAGGGGCCTACGAGCAGTACTTC
>.|TRBV2|TRBJ1-1|few
CASIPQSGGTLNTEAFF
TGTGCCAGCATCCCCCAATCCGGCGGAACTTTGAACACTGAAGCTTTCTTT
>.|TRBV6-1|TRBJ1-6|.
CASSAGTTRSSSYNSPLHF
TGTGCCAGCAGTGCCGGGACAACGAGGTCAAGCTCCTATAATTCACCCCTCCACTTT
>.|TRBV20-1|TRBJ1-2|.
CSARPQAGYTF
TGCAGTGCTAGGCCCCAGGCTGGCTACACCTTC
>.|TRBV15|TRBJ2-3|once
CATSRDWGSTDTQYF
TGTGCCACCAGCAGAGATTGGGGGAGCACAGATACGCAGTATTTT